This TCR beta chain came from a study of cytomegalovirus exposure and HLA in healthy donors. The primer mix had 60 Vbeta and 13 Jbeta primers. Data came from immunoSEQ multiplex PCR; TCRdb stores just in-frame clones and leaves some out. This table holds over 85,000 clones, 76% found once. The V and J ends lost 2 bases and 2 bases respectively, with 12 bases between them. Germline V lookup: CDR1 KGHSH, CDR2 LQKENI. The CDR3 sequence is 15 residues long. This sequence was found in a man aged 25 to 40 in good health and CMV-seropositive. This chain links TRBV18 with TRBJ1-2; tentatively, D is TRBD1 (6 bases). Sequenced sample: PBMCs. CDR3 loop: CASSPGQTLNYGYTF. The CDR3 DNA sequence: TGTGCCAGCTCACCAGGACAGACCTTGAACTATGGCTACACCTTC.